This TCR beta chain was documented in a study of response to subunit inactivated influenza vaccine. Note on this clonotype: Antigen: not known.

TCRdb ran MiXCR on the RT-PCR reads and lists one entry per CDR3 protein. The sample gives approximately 530,000 distinct CDR3 sequences, 6% to 9% of which show up once; 10% to 15% is in the top ten. The V and J ends lost 3 bases and 8 bases respectively, with 16 bases between them. This CDR3 comprises 13 residues. Germline V gene lookup returns CDR1 SQVTM and CDR2 ANQGSEA. Study outcomes and limitations: Authors suggested each seasonal flu vaccination may recruit only limited numbers of new T cells.

The origin of this receptor is a man in his fifties or sixties who received an inactivated influenza vaccine. The specimen comprised PBMCs from blood, sampled roughly 24 months after vaccination. This rearrangement joins TRBV29-1 to TRBJ1-2; unclear D gene. In DNA, the CDR3 is TGCAGCGTTGATCGTGGACCCTCCTACGGCTACACCTTC. Translation: CSVDRGPSYGYTF.